This TCR beta chain was sequenced during a study of blood T cell repertoires in COVID-19 (TCRdb year 2020). At the level of the whole study: Samples from collaborators originated in the United States, Italy and Spain and spanned both the acute and convalescent phases of COVID-19. The sample metadata nearly always contained a de-identified subject ID, COVID-19 status, age in years and sex. The dataset comprised deeply sampled blood TCRbeta repertoires from subjects exposed to, actively infected with, or recovered from COVID-19. The material from the prospective study consisted of cDNA or gDNA derived from T cells, B-cell-depleted T cells, or PBMCs. The repertoires were released in a freely available public database meant as a resource for research on the immune response to SARS-CoV-2. Samples came from the ongoing ImmuneRACE study (first 160 participants) plus 1,254 subjects from 6 global collaborators. Where available, HLA class I and class II types were obtained from metadata supplied by the sample provider rather than from assay-based typing.

The paper as a whole reports these results and caveats: The quantity of clinical and demographic metadata differed by source and by participant and was supplied without curation.

TCRbeta CDR3 regions were amplified from genomic DNA by means of the immunoSEQ Assay, a bias-controlled multiplex PCR. In the original analysis: Nucleated cell counts per sample were estimated from amplification of reference gene primers within the assay. Sequence reads were collapsed and filtered to measure the absolute abundance of every unique TCRbeta CDR3 rearrangement. For each sample, productive Simpson clonality was calculated as the square root of Simpson's diversity index over productive rearrangements. TCRdb carries this immuneACCESS record with in-frame sequences only. Its versions omit some clonotypes, under half of them owing to an unresolved V gene in the studies checked, with the rest unexplained. V, J and clone size were drawn from that table, and D and trimming were deduced from the DNA. The table for this sample lists around 140,000 clones; about 80% of them were counted only once. Over 2.5% of the sample goes to the ten largest clones.

Participants in the prospective study were aged about 18 to 95 years, lived in 20 to 30 United States geographic areas, and enrolled through a virtual design. Cohort assignment in the prospective study relied on participant-reported clinical history from a screening survey and a study questionnaire. ImmuneRACE Cohort 3 recovered participants were defined by two consecutive negative NP/OP PCR tests, healthcare professional clearance, or symptom resolution. In the prospective study, mobile phlebotomists collected whole blood, serum and a nasopharyngeal or oropharyngeal swab from each participant. Over a 2-month period, participants in the prospective study had the option of providing additional blood draws and questionnaires. Prospective study blood samples were shipped either frozen or at room temperature before DNA extraction. This clone was counted a few times. Its antigen specificity is not known. It has no much larger one-base neighbor in the sample; base qualities were not kept.

V drops 4 bases and J drops 8 bases, leaving 19 bases in between. The CDR3 starts with the cysteine, ends with the phenylalanine, and has 15 residues. The only DNA kept is the CDR3, 45 bases in frame from the first base. CDR1 and CDR2, per the germline V gene, are SGDLS and YYNGEE. This TCR came from a woman aged 50 to 65 who had recovered from COVID-19. This receptor chain uses TRBV9 and TRBJ1-3; possibly the D gene is TRBD1, per 5 matching bases. The sequencing sample was made of PBMCs or T cells enriched from blood (not recorded which). The CDR3 reads CASSPYDGAVHTIYF. The sequenced DNA: TGTGCCAGCAGCCCGTATGATGGGGCTGTACACACCATATATTTT. The variable domain in full, with residues beyond the CDR3 obtained from the reference TRBV9 and TRBJ1-3 genes, is DSGVTQTPKHLITATGQRVTLRCSPRSGDLSVYWYQQSLDQGLQFLIQYYNGEERAKGNILERFSAQQFPDLHSELNLSSLELGDSALYFCASSPYDGAVHTIYFGEGSWLTVV.